These 23 T cell receptor beta chains were all obtained from the same sample, sequenced in a study of blood T cell repertoires in COVID-19. Using immunoSEQ multiplex PCR, the repertoire was profiled, and TCRdb retains in-frame clones only, with some absent. The sample carries 220,000 or so clones, roughly nine tenths recorded once. The sequencing input was peripheral blood. These receptor sequences come from a woman aged 45-65 years with COVID-19, enrolled during active disease.

This rearrangement joins TRBV27 to TRBJ1-5; possible D gene TRBD1, 6 bases. V was trimmed by 6 bases and J by 5 bases, leaving 17 bases between them. The germline gives CDR1 MNHEY, CDR2 SMNVEV (reference sequence). The CDR3 is 15 residues long. The CDR3 nucleotides read TGTGCCAGCAGCTCAACAGGGATAGGGCATCAGCCCCAGCATTTT. This encodes CASSSTGIGHQPQHF.

The chain is built from TRBV30 and TRBJ1-4; 10 bases fit TRBD1. The CDR3 loop spans 14 amino acids. The germline V gene has CDR1 GTSNPN and CDR2 SVGIG (reference sequence). J lost 2 bases, V lost 5 bases, and 2 bases had no gene match. CDR3 coding DNA: TGTGCCTGGGGGGACAGGGGTACTAATGAAAAACTGTTTTTT. Residues: CAWGDRGTNEKLFF.

V and J are TRBV11-3 and TRBJ2-3, with a possible D match to TRBD2 (5 bases). With 3 bases removed from V and 0 bases from J, the gap between germline ends came to 7 bases. The CDR3 totals 14 residues. In germline, CDR1 is SGHNT, CDR2 YENEEA. As DNA, the CDR3 is TGTGCCAGCAGCTTGAGGAGGAGCACAGATACGCAGTATTTT. It is translated as CASSLRRSTDTQYF.

The gene calls are TRBV4-3 and TRBJ2-7, with 10 bases lining up with TRBD1. The germline V gene encodes CDR1 LGHNA and CDR2 YSLEER. The J segment lost 5 bases and the V segment lost 1 base, leaving 8 bases of the junction unmatched. The CDR3 spans 16 residues. This CDR3 is CASSQVAGDRGNEQYF. The CDR3, as DNA: TGCGCCAGCAGCCAAGTCGCCGGGGACAGGGGCAACGAGCAGTACTTC.

V gene TRBV4-3 combines with J gene TRBJ2-7, with 9 bases that match TRBD1. Trimming removed 3 bases from V and 7 bases from J; junction bases left unmatched: 13. The CDR3 extends over 16 amino acids. CDR1 LGHNA and CDR2 YSLEER come from the germline V gene. The CDR3 DNA sequence: TGCGCCAGCAGCCAGGGTCTAGGACAGGGGCGAAGGGAGCAGTACTTC. This encodes CASSQGLGQGRREQYF.

The chain joins TRBV28 to TRBJ2-7; D call uncertain. This CDR3 has 13 residues. From germline, CDR1 is MDHEN and CDR2 SYDVKM. V lost 2 bases and J lost 7, with 12 bases in between. CDR3 residues: CASSLVTVGEQYF. For the CDR3, the DNA is TGTGCCAGCAGTTTAGTTACTGTTGGTGAGCAGTACTTC.

Only a few counts were recorded for this clone. The chain is built from TRBV5-6 and TRBJ2-2; D perhaps matches TRBD1 (5 bases). This CDR3 is built from 15 residues. V was shortened by 4 bases and J by 4 bases, with 14 bases between the two germline ends. CDR1 SGHDT and CDR2 YYEEEE come from the germline V gene. This CDR3 is CASSRWMGPTGELFF. CDR3 DNA: TGTGCCAGCAGCCGATGGATGGGGCCCACCGGGGAGCTGTTTTTT.

The genes are TRBV5-6 and TRBJ2-2, with TRBD1 matching over 10 bases. The CDR3 has 17 residues. Germline CDR1 is SGHDT and CDR2 is YYEEEE. The V and J ends lost 4 bases and 3 bases, in that order; junction bases with no gene match: 9. This CDR3 reads CASSVAGTGVDTGELFF. The CDR3, as DNA: TGTGCCAGCAGCGTTGCCGGGACAGGGGTGGACACCGGGGAGCTGTTTTTT.

This chain links TRBV19 with TRBJ2-7; possible D gene TRBD2, 5 bases. The germline V gene has CDR1 LNHDA and CDR2 SQIVND (reference sequence). The CDR3 is made up of 12 amino acids. Trimming left V 5 bases short and J 4 bases short, with 9 bases between. The CDR3: CASSGRGYEQYF. As DNA, the CDR3 is TGTGCCAGTAGTGGTAGAGGGTACGAGCAGTACTTC. Looking up the rest from reference TRBV19 and TRBJ2-7 gives the full variable domain: DGGITQSPKYLFRKEGQNVTLSCEQNLNHDAMYWYRQDPGQGLRLIYYSQIVNDFQKGDIAEGYSVSREKKESFPLTVTSAQKNPTAFYLCASSGRGYEQYFGPGTRLTVT.

The chain joins TRBV7-3 to TRBJ2-1, with TRBD2 matching 7 bases. J lost 8 bases, V lost 3 bases, and 10 bases had no gene match. Germline CDR1 and CDR2: SGHTA and FQGTGA. This CDR3 contains 15 residues. For the CDR3, the DNA is TGTGCCAGCAGCTTTTCTCCCTCGACTAGCTATGAGCAGTTCTTC. Its translation: CASSFSPSTSYEQFF.

The chain combines TRBV7-6 with TRBJ2-1, with TRBD2 matching over 7 bases. This CDR3 has 17 amino acids. In germline, CDR1 is SGHVS, CDR2 FNYEAQ. V lost 2 bases, J lost 7 bases, and 14 bases stayed unmatched. This chain's CDR3 is CASSLWISGTSGNEQFF. Here the CDR3 DNA reads TGTGCCAGCAGCTTATGGATCAGCGGGACTTCGGGGAATGAGCAGTTCTTC.

The V and J genes are TRBV28 and TRBJ2-7, with 9 nucleotides matching TRBD1. V trimming: 7 bases; J trimming: 2 bases; junction bases outside the gene matches: 18. Germline V gene lookup returns CDR1 MDHEN and CDR2 SYDVKM. The length of the CDR3 is 18 residues. The chain's CDR3 is CASTPLDSDRGPPYEQYF. In DNA, the CDR3 is TGTGCCAGCACCCCTTTGGACTCGGACAGGGGCCCGCCCTACGAGCAGTACTTC.

The chain uses TRBV2 and TRBJ2-7, with TRBD1 identical over 7 bases. This CDR3 has 14 amino acids. V lost 7 bases to trimming and J lost 7 bases; unmatched junction nucleotides: 13. Germline lookup yields CDR1 SNHLY and CDR2 FYNNEI. The CDR3 bases are TGTGCCAGCAAAAAAGAGGCCAGGGGGTATGAGCAGTACTTC. This sequence encodes CASKKEARGYEQYF.

The chain links TRBV5-4 to TRBJ1-6; D gene ambiguous. There are 14 residues in the CDR3. Germline lookup yields CDR1 SGHNT and CDR2 YYREEE (reference sequence). The germline V and J ends were trimmed by 2 bases and 9 bases, with 12 bases remaining between them. As DNA, the CDR3 is TGTGCCAGCAGCTTAGCGGTGACCAGTTCACCCCTCCACTTT. Protein sequence: CASSLAVTSSPLHF.

The V gene is TRBV24-1, the J gene TRBJ2-1, with no clear D. This CDR3 region has 11 residues. The V and J ends lost 7 bases and 9 bases respectively, with 9 bases between them. CDR1 and CDR2 (germline): KGHDR, SFDVKD. The CDR3 sequence is CATSWAGEQFF. The CDR3 DNA reads as TGTGCCACCAGCTGGGCCGGTGAGCAGTTCTTC.

The genes are TRBV28 and TRBJ1-5; 7 positions match TRBD1. J lost 6 bases, V lost 8 bases, and 7 bases had no gene match. Looked up from germline, CDR1 is MDHEN and CDR2 is SYDVKM. The CDR3 runs 13 residues. DNA for the CDR3: TGTGCCAGCCGGACAGGAAGGACTCAGCCCCAGCATTTT. This gives the protein CASRTGRTQPQHF. Full variable domain (remainder filled in from reference TRBV28 and TRBJ1-5): DVKVTQSSRYLVKRTGEKVFLECVQDMDHENMFWYRQDPGLGLRLIYFSYDVKMKEKGDIPEGYSVSREKKERFSLILESASTNQTSMYLCASRTGRTQPQHFGDGTRLSIL.

Here the CDR3 DNA reads TGTGCCAGCAGTGACCAGGCAACTTTCTTT. It codes for CASSDQATFF. The chain employs TRBV2 and TRBJ1-1; D ambiguous. Looked up from germline, CDR1 is SNHLY and CDR2 is FYNNEI. This CDR3 is built from 10 residues. V was shortened by 3 bases and J by 12 bases, with 8 bases between the two germline ends.

V gene TRBV4-3 combines with J gene TRBJ1-1; 9 nucleotides match TRBD1. Losses at the gene ends were 2 bases for V and 2 bases for J; bases not matched to a gene: 3. The CDR3 consists of 15 residues. Germline CDR1 LGHNA, CDR2 YSLEER. CDR3 DNA: TGCGCCAGCAGCCAATACAGGGGGCTTAACACTGAAGCTTTCTTT. This sequence encodes CASSQYRGLNTEAFF.

The gene calls are TRBV2 and TRBJ1-5, with 10 nucleotides matching TRBD1. V was clipped by 6 bases and J by 4 bases; unmatched bases: 6. Looked up from germline, CDR1 is SNHLY and CDR2 is FYNNEI. This CDR3 has 15 residues. The CDR3 region has the DNA TGTGCCAGCAGCGCCGACAGGGGGCGAAATCAGCCCCAGCATTTT. Encoded protein: CASSADRGRNQPQHF.

This chain uses TRBV29-1 with TRBJ2-2; D might be TRBD2 (7 bases). CDR1 SQVTM and CDR2 ANQGSEA come from the germline V gene. CDR3 length equals 16 residues. V dropped 6 bases and J dropped 0 bases, with 17 bases sitting between them. The CDR3: CSVSIGGGPNTGELFF. The CDR3, as DNA: TGCAGCGTGTCCATTGGGGGGGGCCCGAACACCGGGGAGCTGTTTTTT.

The rearrangement links TRBV5-1 to TRBJ2-5; D is uncertain. The CDR3 extends over 11 amino acids. Germline V gene sequence: CDR1 SGHRS, CDR2 YFSETQ. The V end was cut by 4 bases, the J end by 5 bases, with 6 bases between. CDR3 nucleotides: TGCGCCAGCAGCATACAGGAGACCCAGTACTTC. Protein: CASSIQETQYF. The full variable domain, with the rest looked up from reference TRBV5-1 and TRBJ2-5, is KAGVTQTPRYLIKTRGQQVTLSCSPISGHRSVSWYQQTPGQGLQFLFEYFSETQRNKGNFPGRFSGRQFSNSRSEMNVSTLELGDSALYLCASSIQETQYFGPGTRLLVL.

This rearrangement joins TRBV6-5 to TRBJ1-2, with TRBD1 as a possible D gene (6 bases). Trimming removed 6 bases from V and 4 bases from J, with 12 bases in between. Per germline, CDR1 MNHEY and CDR2 SVGAGI. The CDR3 length is 13 residues. This CDR3 reads CASRGDTVYGYTF. CDR3 nucleotide sequence: TGTGCCAGCAGAGGGGACACCGTCTATGGCTACACCTTC.

The chain couples TRBV5-1 to TRBJ2-5, with 8 positions matching TRBD1. The V and J ends lost 6 bases and 5 bases, in that order; junction bases with no gene match: 9. The CDR3 loop spans 14 amino acids. Per the germline V gene, CDR1 is SGHRS and CDR2 is YFSETQ. CDR3 in DNA: TGCGCCAGCAACACTCAGGGGGCCTTGGAGACCCAGTACTTC. Translating gives CASNTQGALETQYF.